Given below is one TCR beta chain in context. Trimming cost V 3 bases and J 8 bases; bases outside gene matches: 2. Per germline, CDR1 LGHNA and CDR2 YNFKEQ. The length of the CDR3 is 14 residues. Checkpoint therapy with ipilimumab 1 mg/kg began 14 to 28 days after transplant. Through week 26, nivolumab 3 mg/kg IV was given weeks 1, 4, 7, 10, then biweekly. The method was immunoSEQ multiplex PCR; TCRdb's version includes in-frame clones alone and lacks a portion of them. The table records approximately 9,800 clones, about 81% of them present only once. The data belong to a study of ipilimumab plus nivolumab after autologous stem cell transplantation. Study-level information: Median doses per patient: roughly five ipilimumab, under 10 nivolumab. The DLBCL cohort had primary refractory and relapsed disease, with 18-month progression-free survival of roughly 86% and 30%.

The sequence derives from a male donor with diffuse large B-cell lymphoma. The sample was PBMCs, taken in a trial of ipilimumab plus nivolumab as post-transplant consolidation. The genes are TRBV4-2 and TRBJ1-6, with 9 bases matching TRBD1. The CDR3 sequence: CASSQDRGDSPLHF. As DNA, the CDR3 is TGTGCCAGCAGCCAGGACAGGGGAGATTCACCCCTCCACTTT.